This TCR beta chain was found in a study of OX40 agonist ivuxolimab in advanced cancers. Regarding the research as a whole: Ivuxolimab was a fully human IgG2 agonistic monoclonal antibody targeting the costimulatory receptor OX40 (CD134). Three dose-escalation patients achieved partial responses, one with hepatocellular carcinoma and two with cutaneous melanoma. The purpose of peripheral TCRbeta sequencing was to test whether ivuxolimab changed TCR sequence diversity and led to clonal T-cell expansion. Intravenous ivuxolimab was administered to patients every 2 weeks at six dose levels: 0.01, 0.1, 0.3, 1.5, 3 and 10 mg/kg. In the dose-escalation cohort, more than 75% of patients were male, and the mean age was about 55 years, with a range of about 23 to 85. Prior anti-PD-1, anti-PD-L1 or anti-CTLA-4 therapy was permitted, and checkpoint inhibitors had been received by about two fifths of dose-escalation patients. The paper describes the monotherapy dose-escalation part (N ≈ 52 patients) of the phase I trial of ivuxolimab. Among the 52 dose-escalation patients, approximately 20 had hepatocellular carcinoma, approximately 15 melanoma, 9 renal cell carcinoma and 9 head and neck cancer.

The trial excluded patients who had a history of autoimmune disease or were on systemic immunosuppression. Peripheral blood for TCR sequencing was collected from all dose cohorts at baseline, on cycle 4 day 1, and on cycle 7 day 1. The samples were drawn from a first-in-human, open-label, multicenter phase I dose-escalation trial of ivuxolimab. Adults with locally advanced or metastatic melanoma, renal cell, hepatocellular, or head and neck squamous cell carcinoma were enrolled in the trial. Before TCR sequencing, CD4+ T cells and CD8+ T cells were sorted from peripheral blood as separate populations. A distance of 2 bases separates the germline ends of V and J, which lose 0 bases and 1 base respectively. CDR1 and CDR2 were assigned from the germline V gene (reference sequence) as SGHKS and YYEKEE. The cysteine opens and the phenylalanine closes a CDR3 of 13 amino acids. Only the CDR3 DNA is retained, 39 bases long and in frame from the first base.

The full study reports these points: At doses of 0.1 to 3.0 mg/kg, clonal expansion of both CD4+ and CD8+ blood T cells was observed from baseline to week 6. Partial responders in the 0.1-3.0 mg/kg groups had among the lowest normalized peripheral clonal expansion, especially among CD8+ T cells. Antigen specificity was not determined for the clonally expanded peripheral T cells. After ivuxolimab, expanded clones were on average more numerous among CD8+ T cells than among CD4+ T cells. Low levels of normalized T-cell clonal expansion were also seen in some nonresponding patients.

Points on this clone: Which antigen it targets is not known. The record has no base qualities; no much larger clone is one base away.

Genomic DNA was extracted from sorted cells for sequencing of the TCRbeta CDR3 region. The immunoSEQ Assay was used to sequence the TCRbeta CDR3 regions. This immuneACCESS table, as held by TCRdb, lists in-frame sequences with V and J called but not all clones. Of the missing ones, under half trace to an unresolved V gene in checked studies; the others have no known cause. The sample profile shows approximately 130,000 clones; 75% to 95% of them were found once. Of the sample, 0.95% to 1.4% is held by the ten largest clones. The TCR originated in an adult with an advanced solid tumor such as melanoma, head and neck, liver or kidney cancer. The chain couples TRBV5-5 to TRBJ1-5; the D gene remains uncertain. The sample here was CD4+ or CD8+ T cells sorted from blood, taken in a trial of the OX40 agonist ivuxolimab. The CDR3: CASSLESNQPQHF. The sequenced DNA is TGTGCCAGCAGCTTGGAGAGCAATCAGCCCCAGCATTTT.